This is a list of T cell receptor beta chains from one sample in a study of blood T cell repertoires in COVID-19. Here immunoSEQ multiplex PCR was the method, and the copy in TCRdb shows in-frame clones only, minus some. Here the sample spans 130,000 to 150,000 clones, approximately 80% being singletons. Sequenced material: PBMCs or T cells enriched from blood (not recorded which). The receptors here all came from a man aged 50 to 59 who had recovered from COVID-19. The CDR3 runs from the conserved cysteine through the conserved F or W. A D gene is named only where the DNA matches it firmly. Clone size, where shown, is once, few, many, or a class for clones that have expanded.

CDR3 DNA	CDR3 protein	clone size	V gene	J gene	D gene
TGTGCTAGCAGCTTAGATAGCGGGGGGGCAGGAGAGCAGTTCTTC	CASSLDSGGAGEQFF	few	TRBV7-7	TRBJ2-1	TRBD2
TGTGCCAGCAGTTCAAGCGGCGATACGCAGTATTTT	CASSSSGDTQYF	-	TRBV6-5	TRBJ2-3	-
TGTGCCAGTAGTATCCTAGGGGACGGCGGGGGATTTTCACCCCTCCACTTT	CASSILGDGGGFSPLHF	-	TRBV19	TRBJ1-6	-
TGTGCCAGCAACGCCGGGACAGTGAACACTGAAGCTTTCTTT	CASNAGTVNTEAFF	-	TRBV6-5	TRBJ1-1	TRBD1
TGTGCCAGCAGCGTAGAATTTAATTCCTACGAGCAGTACTTC	CASSVEFNSYEQYF	-	TRBV9	TRBJ2-7	-
TGTGCCAGCAGCCCCAGGGACAGGGGGGGCCAAGAGACCCAGTACTTC	CASSPRDRGGQETQYF	-	TRBV9	TRBJ2-5	TRBD1
TGTGCCAGCAGTCTACAACTAGCGGTCAATGAGCAGTTCTTC	CASSLQLAVNEQFF	medium-sized	TRBV27	TRBJ2-1	TRBD2
TGTGCCAGCAGCGAACAGGGCAATGAGCAGTTCTTC	CASSEQGNEQFF	-	TRBV7-2	TRBJ2-1	-
TGTGCCAGCAGCTCCGTCGACAGGGATGGAAACACCATATATTTT	CASSSVDRDGNTIYF	-	TRBV7-9	TRBJ1-3	TRBD1
TGTGCCAGCGGGAATAGGGGGGGCGCGTTTGATGAAGCTTTCTTT	CASGNRGGAFDEAFF	-	TRBV7-6	TRBJ1-1	-
TGTGCCAGTAGTACGACAGGGACCCACGAGCAGTACTTC	CASSTTGTHEQYF	-	TRBV19	TRBJ2-7	TRBD1
TGTGCCATCATGGCTGGCTCTGGAAACACCATATATTTT	CAIMAGSGNTIYF	-	TRBV10-3	TRBJ1-3	-
TGCAGCGTTGAGAGGGCGGGGAGCTCCTACAATGAGCAGTTCTTC	CSVERAGSSYNEQFF	once	TRBV29-1	TRBJ2-1	-
TGCGCCAGCAGCCAATTTTTGACAGGGGGACAAGAGACCCAGTACTTC	CASSQFLTGGQETQYF	-	TRBV4-1	TRBJ2-5	TRBD1
TGTGCCAGCAGCCAACCGACAGGGGGAGGAACCGGGGAGCTGTTTTTT	CASSQPTGGGTGELFF	-	TRBV11-3	TRBJ2-2	TRBD1
TGTGCCAGCAGCCAAGGTGGAGGGACTAGCGGGGGAGGGGAGCAGTTCTTC	CASSQGGGTSGGGEQFF	-	TRBV3-1/TRBV3-2	TRBJ2-1	TRBD2
TGTGCCAGCAGCTTAATTACAGACAATCAGCCCCAGCATTTT	CASSLITDNQPQHF	-	TRBV7-2	TRBJ1-5	-
TGTGCCAGTAGTATAGTTCAGGGCGGGGCCGGGGAGCTGTTTTTT	CASSIVQGGAGELFF	-	TRBV19	TRBJ2-2	-
TGTGCCAGCAGCTTATTAGGCAGGGGGCAAGAGACCCAGTACTTC	CASSLLGRGQETQYF	once	TRBV7-8	TRBJ2-5	TRBD1
TGCAGCGTTATGTCATTCTCTGGAAACACCATATATTTT	CSVMSFSGNTIYF	-	TRBV29-1	TRBJ1-3	-
TGCGCCAGCAGCTTGGTTATAGGGACAGGCTACGAGCAGTACTTC	CASSLVIGTGYEQYF	-	TRBV5-1	TRBJ2-7	TRBD1
TGTGCCACAAACCCAGGGGGCGACTATGGCTACACCTTC	CATNPGGDYGYTF	-	TRBV19	TRBJ1-2	TRBD1
TGCGCCAGCAGGAGGACAGGGAGTATTTCTGCAACTAATGAAAAACTGTTTTTT	CASRRTGSISATNEKLFF	once	TRBV5-1	TRBJ1-4	TRBD1
TGTGCCAGCAGTGGACAGGGCCCTAATGAAAAACTGTTTTTT	CASSGQGPNEKLFF	-	TRBV25-1	TRBJ1-4	TRBD1
TGCGCCAGCAGCTTGCGGCCTAGCGGGAATGAGCAGTTCTTC	CASSLRPSGNEQFF	-	TRBV5-1	TRBJ2-1	TRBD2
TGTGCCAGCAGCCCACGAAACAGACAAGAGACCCAGTACTTC	CASSPRNRQETQYF	-	TRBV27	TRBJ2-5	-
TGCGCCAGCAGCCAGGCGACAGGGGGCCCCTACGAGCAGTACTTC	CASSQATGGPYEQYF	-	TRBV4-1	TRBJ2-7	TRBD1
TGTGCCAGTAAGATTCAGGCAGACCGGGACAGTGAAGCTTTCTTT	CASKIQADRDSEAFF	few	TRBV19	TRBJ1-1	TRBD1
TGTGCCAGCAGCTTGGGGGGAGGTGGGCTGGCTGAAAAACTGTTTTTT	CASSLGGGGLAEKLFF	few	TRBV7-2	TRBJ1-4	-